This T cell receptor beta chain was recovered during a study of blood T cell repertoires in COVID-19. Across the whole study: Samples of COVID-19 (acute and convalescent) were obtained from the United States, Italy and Spain.

The recovered donors of Cohort 3 showed two negative PCRs, clearance, or symptom resolution. TCRdb's copy holds only in-frame clones and misses some; the assay was immunoSEQ multiplex PCR. The repertoire includes roughly 160,000 clones, approximately 80% of them detected once, and less than 15% sits in the top ten. The CDR3 is made up of 14 amino acids. V was trimmed by 7 bases and J by 2 bases, leaving 12 bases between them. Per the germline V gene, CDR1 is MNHEY and CDR2 is SMNVEV (reference sequence). The specimen was PBMCs or T cells enriched from blood (not recorded which). The chain recombines TRBV27 with TRBJ1-5, with D hard to call. The TCR originated in a man between 50 and 59 years old who had recovered from COVID-19. The CDR3 region is CASTRSGGNQPQHF. CDR3 sequence (DNA): TGTGCCAGCACTAGATCCGGGGGCAATCAGCCCCAGCATTTT.